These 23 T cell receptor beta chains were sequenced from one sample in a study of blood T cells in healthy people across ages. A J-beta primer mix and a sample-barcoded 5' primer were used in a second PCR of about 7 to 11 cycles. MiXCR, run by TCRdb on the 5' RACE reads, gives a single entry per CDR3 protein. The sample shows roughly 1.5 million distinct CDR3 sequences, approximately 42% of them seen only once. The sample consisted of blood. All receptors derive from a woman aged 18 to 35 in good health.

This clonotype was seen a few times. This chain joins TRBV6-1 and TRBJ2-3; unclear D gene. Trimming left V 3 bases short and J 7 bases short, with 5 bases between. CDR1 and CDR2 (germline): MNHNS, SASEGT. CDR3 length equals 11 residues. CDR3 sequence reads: CASSDGYTQYF. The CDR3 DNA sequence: TGTGCCAGCAGTGACGGCTATACGCAGTATTTT.

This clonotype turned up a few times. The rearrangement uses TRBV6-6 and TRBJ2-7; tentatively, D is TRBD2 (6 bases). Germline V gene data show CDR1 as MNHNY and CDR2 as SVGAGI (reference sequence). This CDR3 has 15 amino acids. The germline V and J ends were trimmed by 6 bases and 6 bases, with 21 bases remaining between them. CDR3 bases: TGTGCCAGCAGGGTTTTTAGCGGTCCCCTTTCCGAGCAGTACTTC. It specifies CASRVFSGPLSEQYF.

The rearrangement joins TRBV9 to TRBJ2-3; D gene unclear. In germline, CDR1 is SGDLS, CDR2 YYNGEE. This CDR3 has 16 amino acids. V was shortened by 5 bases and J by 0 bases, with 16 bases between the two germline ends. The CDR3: CASSLATATSTDTQYF. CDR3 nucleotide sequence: TGTGCCAGCAGTCTTGCAACAGCGACTAGCACAGATACGCAGTATTTT. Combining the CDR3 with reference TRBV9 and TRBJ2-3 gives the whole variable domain DSGVTQTPKHLITATGQRVTLRCSPRSGDLSVYWYQQSLDQGLQFLIQYYNGEERAKGNILERFSAQQFPDLHSELNLSSLELGDSALYFCASSLATATSTDTQYFGPGTRLTVL.

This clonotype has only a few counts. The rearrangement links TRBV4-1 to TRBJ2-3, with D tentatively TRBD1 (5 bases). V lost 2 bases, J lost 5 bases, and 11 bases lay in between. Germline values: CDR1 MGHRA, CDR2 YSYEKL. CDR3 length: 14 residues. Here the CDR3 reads CASSQIEGVDTQYF. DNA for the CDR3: TGCGCCAGCAGCCAAATCGAAGGGGTAGATACGCAGTATTTT.

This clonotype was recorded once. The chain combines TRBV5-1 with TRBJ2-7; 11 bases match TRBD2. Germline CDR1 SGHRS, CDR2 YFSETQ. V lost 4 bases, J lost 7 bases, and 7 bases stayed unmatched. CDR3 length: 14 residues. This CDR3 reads CASSTGTSGLEQYF. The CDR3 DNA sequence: TGCGCCAGCAGCACCGGGACTAGCGGTCTTGAGCAGTACTTC.

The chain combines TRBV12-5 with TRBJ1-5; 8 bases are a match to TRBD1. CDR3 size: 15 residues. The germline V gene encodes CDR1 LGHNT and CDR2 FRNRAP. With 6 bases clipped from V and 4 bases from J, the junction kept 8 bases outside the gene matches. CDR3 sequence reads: CASGASNRGNQPQHF. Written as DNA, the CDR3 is TGTGCTAGTGGAGCTTCTAACAGGGGGAATCAGCCCCAGCATTTT.

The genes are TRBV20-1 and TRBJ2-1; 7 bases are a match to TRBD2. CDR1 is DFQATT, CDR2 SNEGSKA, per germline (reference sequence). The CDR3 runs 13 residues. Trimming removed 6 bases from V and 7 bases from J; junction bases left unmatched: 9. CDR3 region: CSALTSPRNEQFF. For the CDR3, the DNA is TGCAGTGCGCTGACTAGCCCAAGAAATGAGCAGTTCTTC.

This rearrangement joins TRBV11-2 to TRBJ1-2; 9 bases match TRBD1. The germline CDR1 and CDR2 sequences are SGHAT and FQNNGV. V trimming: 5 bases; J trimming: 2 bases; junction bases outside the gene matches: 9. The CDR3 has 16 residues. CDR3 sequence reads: CASSAPRDRDNYGYTF. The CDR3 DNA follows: TGTGCCAGCAGCGCCCCCCGGGACAGGGACAACTATGGCTACACCTTC.

CDR3 coding DNA: TGCAGTGCTAGCGATCACTTAGCGGGGGGCCGAGATGAGCAGTTCTTC. It is translated as CSASDHLAGGRDEQFF. The genes are TRBV20-1 and TRBJ2-1; TRBD2 matches 10 bases. The CDR3 consists of 16 residues. Trimming removed 3 bases from V and 8 bases from J; junction bases left unmatched: 13. Germline V gene sequence: CDR1 DFQATT, CDR2 SNEGSKA (reference sequence).

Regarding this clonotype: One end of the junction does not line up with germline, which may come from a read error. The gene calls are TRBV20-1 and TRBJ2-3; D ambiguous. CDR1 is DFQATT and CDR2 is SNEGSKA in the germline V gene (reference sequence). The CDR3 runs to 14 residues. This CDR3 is CSATRPKGTNTQYF. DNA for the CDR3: TGCAGTGCTACCCGTCCCAAGGGCACAAATACGCAGTATTTT.

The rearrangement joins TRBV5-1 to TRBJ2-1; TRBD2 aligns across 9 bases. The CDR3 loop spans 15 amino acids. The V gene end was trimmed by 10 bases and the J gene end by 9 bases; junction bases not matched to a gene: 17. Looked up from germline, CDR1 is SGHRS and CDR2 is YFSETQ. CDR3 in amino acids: CAEGKRLAVCAEQFF. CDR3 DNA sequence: TGCGCCGAAGGGAAGAGACTAGCGGTCTGTGCTGAGCAGTTCTTC.

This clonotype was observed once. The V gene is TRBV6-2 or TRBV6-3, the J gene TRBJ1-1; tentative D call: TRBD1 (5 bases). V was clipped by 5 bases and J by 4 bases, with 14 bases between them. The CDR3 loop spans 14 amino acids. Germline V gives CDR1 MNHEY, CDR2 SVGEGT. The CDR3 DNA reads TGTGCCAGCAGTACCCCACAGGAGACCACTGAAGCTTTCTTT. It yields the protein CASSTPQETTEAFF.

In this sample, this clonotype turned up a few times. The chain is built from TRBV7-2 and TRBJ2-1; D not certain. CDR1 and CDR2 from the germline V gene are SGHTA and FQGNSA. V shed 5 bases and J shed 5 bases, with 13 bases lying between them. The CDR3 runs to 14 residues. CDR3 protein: CASSPGQTNNEQFF. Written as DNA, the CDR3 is TGTGCCAGCAGCCCGGGTCAGACCAACAATGAGCAGTTCTTC.

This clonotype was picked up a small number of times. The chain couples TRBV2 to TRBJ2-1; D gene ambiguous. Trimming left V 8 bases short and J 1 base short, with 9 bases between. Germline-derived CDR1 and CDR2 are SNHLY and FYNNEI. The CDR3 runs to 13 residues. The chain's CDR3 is CASQEISYNEQFF. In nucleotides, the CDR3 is TGTGCCAGCCAAGAAATTTCCTACAATGAGCAGTTCTTC.

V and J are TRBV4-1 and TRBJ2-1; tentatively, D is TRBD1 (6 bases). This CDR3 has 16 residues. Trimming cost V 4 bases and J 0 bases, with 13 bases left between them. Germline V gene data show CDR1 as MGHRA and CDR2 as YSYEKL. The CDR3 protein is CASSRVPDSSYNEQFF. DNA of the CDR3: TGCGCCAGCAGCCGAGTACCGGACAGCTCCTACAATGAGCAGTTCTTC.

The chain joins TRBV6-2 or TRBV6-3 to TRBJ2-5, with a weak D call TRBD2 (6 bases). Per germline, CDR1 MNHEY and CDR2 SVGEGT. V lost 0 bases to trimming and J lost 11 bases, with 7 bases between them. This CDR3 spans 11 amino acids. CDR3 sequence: CASSYSAGQYF. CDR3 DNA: TGTGCCAGCAGTTACTCGGCGGGGCAGTACTTC.

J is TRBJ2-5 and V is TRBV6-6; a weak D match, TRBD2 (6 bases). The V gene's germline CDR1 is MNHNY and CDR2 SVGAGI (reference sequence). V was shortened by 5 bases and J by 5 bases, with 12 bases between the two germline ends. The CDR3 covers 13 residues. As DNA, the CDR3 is TGTGCCAGCAGTGACGAAGGGAGGGAGACCCAGTACTTC. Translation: CASSDEGRETQYF.

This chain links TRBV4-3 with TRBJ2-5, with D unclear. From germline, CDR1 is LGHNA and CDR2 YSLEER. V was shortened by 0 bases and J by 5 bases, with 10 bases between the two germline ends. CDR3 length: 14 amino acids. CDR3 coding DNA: TGCGCCAGCAGCCAAGAGGCCGGTCTGGAGACCCAGTACTTC. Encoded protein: CASSQEAGLETQYF.

The CDR3 nucleotides read TGTGCCAGCAGCCAGATTCTAGCGGGAGATGGCGAGCAGTACTTC. Translation: CASSQILAGDGEQYF. The chain employs TRBV14 and TRBJ2-5, with 10 nucleotides matching TRBD2. The end of the DNA aligns better with TRBJ2-7, so the J call may be wrong. Germline loops: CDR1 SGHDN, CDR2 FVKESK. The CDR3 is 15 residues long.

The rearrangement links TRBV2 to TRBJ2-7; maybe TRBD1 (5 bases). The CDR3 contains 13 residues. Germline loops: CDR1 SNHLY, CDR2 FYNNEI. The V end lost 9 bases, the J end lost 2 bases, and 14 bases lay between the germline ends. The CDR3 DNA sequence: TGTGCCAGGAGGAAGGGGTCAACCTACGAGCAGTACTTC. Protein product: CARRKGSTYEQYF.

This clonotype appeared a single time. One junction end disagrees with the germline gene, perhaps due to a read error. CDR3 bases: TGTGCCACCAGCGCACAGGGGACCTACAATTCACCCCTCCACTTT. Its protein product is CATSAQGTYNSPLHF. The V and J genes are TRBV15 and TRBJ1-6; 7 nucleotides agree with TRBD1. CDR1 is LNHNV and CDR2 is YYDKDF in the germline V gene (reference sequence). This CDR3 contains 15 residues.

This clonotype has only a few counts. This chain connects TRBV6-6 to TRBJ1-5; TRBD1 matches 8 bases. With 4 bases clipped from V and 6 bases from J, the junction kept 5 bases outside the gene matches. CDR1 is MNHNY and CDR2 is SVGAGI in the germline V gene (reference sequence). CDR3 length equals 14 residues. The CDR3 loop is CASSSGGAGQPQHF. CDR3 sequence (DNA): TGTGCCAGCAGTTCAGGGGGCGCGGGTCAGCCCCAGCATTTT.

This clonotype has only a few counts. The DNA of the CDR3 is TGTGCCAGCAGCTTAAGCAGAACCTCCTACGAGCAGTACTTC. It is translated as CASSLSRTSYEQYF. The chain recombines TRBV13 with TRBJ2-7; no reliable D call. The CDR3 sequence is 14 residues long. Germline CDR1 PRHDT, CDR2 FYEKMQ (reference sequence). V was pared by 2 bases and J by 0 bases, with 8 bases between.